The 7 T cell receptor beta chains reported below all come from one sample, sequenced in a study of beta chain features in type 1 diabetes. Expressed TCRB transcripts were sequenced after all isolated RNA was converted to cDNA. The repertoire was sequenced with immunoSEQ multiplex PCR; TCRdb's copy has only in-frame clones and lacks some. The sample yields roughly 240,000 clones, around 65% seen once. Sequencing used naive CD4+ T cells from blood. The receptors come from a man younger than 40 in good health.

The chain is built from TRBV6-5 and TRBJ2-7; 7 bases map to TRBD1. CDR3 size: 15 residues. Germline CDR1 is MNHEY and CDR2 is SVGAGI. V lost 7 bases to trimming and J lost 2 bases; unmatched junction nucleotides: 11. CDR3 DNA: TGTGCCAGCACTCGAGGGACAGACGCGACCTACGAGCAGTACTTC. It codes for CASTRGTDATYEQYF.

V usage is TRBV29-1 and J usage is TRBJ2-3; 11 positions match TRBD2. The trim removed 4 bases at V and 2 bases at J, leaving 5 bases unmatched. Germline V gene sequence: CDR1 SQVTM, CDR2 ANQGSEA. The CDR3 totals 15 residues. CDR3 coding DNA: TGCAGCGTTGCGCTAGCGGGAGGCACCACAGATACGCAGTATTTT. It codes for CSVALAGGTTDTQYF.

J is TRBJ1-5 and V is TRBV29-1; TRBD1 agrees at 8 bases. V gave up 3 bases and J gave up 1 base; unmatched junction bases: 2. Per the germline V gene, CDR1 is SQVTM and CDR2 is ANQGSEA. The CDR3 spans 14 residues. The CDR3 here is CSVETGVSNQPQHF. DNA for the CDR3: TGCAGCGTTGAGACAGGGGTGAGCAATCAGCCCCAGCATTTT.

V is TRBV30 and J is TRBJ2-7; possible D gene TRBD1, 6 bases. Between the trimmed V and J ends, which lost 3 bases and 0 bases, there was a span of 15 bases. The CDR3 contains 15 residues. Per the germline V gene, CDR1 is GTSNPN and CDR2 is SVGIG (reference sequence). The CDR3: CAWSPIAGASYEQYF. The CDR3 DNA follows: TGTGCCTGGAGCCCCATAGCAGGGGCCTCCTACGAGCAGTACTTC.

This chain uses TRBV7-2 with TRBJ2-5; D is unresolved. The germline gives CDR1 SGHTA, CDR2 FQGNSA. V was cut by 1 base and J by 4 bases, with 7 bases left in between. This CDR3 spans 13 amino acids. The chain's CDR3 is CASSLGVRETQYF. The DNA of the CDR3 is TGTGCCAGCAGCTTAGGGGTTCGAGAGACCCAGTACTTC.

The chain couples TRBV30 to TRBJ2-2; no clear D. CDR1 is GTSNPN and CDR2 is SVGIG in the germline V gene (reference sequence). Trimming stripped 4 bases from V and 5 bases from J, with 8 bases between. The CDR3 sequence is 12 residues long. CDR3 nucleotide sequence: TGTGCCTGGACCCAGAAGACCGGGGAGCTGTTTTTT. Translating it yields CAWTQKTGELFF.

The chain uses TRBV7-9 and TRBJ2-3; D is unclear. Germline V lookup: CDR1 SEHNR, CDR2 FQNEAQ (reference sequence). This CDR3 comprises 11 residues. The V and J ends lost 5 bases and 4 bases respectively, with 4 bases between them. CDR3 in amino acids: CASSAPDTQYF. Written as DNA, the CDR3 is TGTGCCAGCAGCGCCCCAGATACGCAGTATTTT.